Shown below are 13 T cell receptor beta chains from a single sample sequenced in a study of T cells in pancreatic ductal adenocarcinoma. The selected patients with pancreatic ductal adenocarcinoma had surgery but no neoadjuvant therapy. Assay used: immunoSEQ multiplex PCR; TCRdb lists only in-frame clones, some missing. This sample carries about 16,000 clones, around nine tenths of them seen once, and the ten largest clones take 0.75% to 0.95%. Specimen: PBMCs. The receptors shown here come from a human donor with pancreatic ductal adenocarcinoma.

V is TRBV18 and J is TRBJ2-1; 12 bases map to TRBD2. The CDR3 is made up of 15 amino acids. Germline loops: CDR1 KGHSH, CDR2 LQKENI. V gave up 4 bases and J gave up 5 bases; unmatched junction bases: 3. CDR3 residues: CASSLTSGGNNEQFF. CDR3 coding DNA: TGTGCCAGCTCACTCACTAGCGGGGGGAACAATGAGCAGTTCTTC.

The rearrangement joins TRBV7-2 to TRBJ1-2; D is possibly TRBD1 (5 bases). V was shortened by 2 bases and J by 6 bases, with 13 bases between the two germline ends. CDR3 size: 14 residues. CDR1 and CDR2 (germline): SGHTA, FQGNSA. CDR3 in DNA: TGTGCCAGCAGCTTATCATGGGGGGGGGATGGCTACACCTTC. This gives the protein CASSLSWGGDGYTF.

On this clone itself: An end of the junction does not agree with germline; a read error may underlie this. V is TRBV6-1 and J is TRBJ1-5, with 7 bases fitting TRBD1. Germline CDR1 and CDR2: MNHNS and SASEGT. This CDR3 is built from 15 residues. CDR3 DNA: TGTGCCAGCAGCGAAGGGACAGCTAAGAATCAGCCCCAGCATTTT. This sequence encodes CASSEGTAKNQPQHF.

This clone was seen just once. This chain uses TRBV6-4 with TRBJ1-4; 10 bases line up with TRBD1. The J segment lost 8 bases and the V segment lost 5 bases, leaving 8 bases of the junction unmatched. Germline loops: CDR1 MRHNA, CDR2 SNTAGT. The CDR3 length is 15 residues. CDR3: CASSLGQGRGEKLFF. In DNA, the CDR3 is TGTGCCAGCAGTCTGGGACAGGGGAGAGGAGAAAAACTGTTTTTT.

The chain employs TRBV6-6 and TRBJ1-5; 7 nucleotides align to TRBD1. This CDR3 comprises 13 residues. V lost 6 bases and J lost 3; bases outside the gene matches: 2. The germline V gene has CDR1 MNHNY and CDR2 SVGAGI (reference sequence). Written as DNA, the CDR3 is TGTGCCAGCAGACAGGGGCTCAATCAGCCCCAGCATTTT. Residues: CASRQGLNQPQHF.

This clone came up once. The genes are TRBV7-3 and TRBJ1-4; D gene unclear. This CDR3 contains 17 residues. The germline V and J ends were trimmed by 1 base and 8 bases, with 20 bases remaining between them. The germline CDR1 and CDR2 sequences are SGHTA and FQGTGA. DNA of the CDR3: TGTGCCAGCAGCTTAAAAGAGGGCAGGCGGTCATCCGAAAAACTGTTTTTT. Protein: CASSLKEGRRSSEKLFF.

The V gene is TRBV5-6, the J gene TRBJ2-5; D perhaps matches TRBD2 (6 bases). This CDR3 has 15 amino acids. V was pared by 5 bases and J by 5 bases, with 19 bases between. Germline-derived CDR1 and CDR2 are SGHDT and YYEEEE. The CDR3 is CASRLASQVRETQYF. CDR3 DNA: TGTGCCAGCAGGCTAGCGTCCCAGGTGCGGGAGACCCAGTACTTC.

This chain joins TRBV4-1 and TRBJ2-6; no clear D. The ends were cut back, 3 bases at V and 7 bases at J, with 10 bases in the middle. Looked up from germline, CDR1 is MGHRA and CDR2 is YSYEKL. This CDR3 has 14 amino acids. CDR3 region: CASSQGQVANVLTF. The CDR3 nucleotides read TGCGCCAGCAGCCAGGGCCAGGTCGCCAACGTCCTGACTTTC.

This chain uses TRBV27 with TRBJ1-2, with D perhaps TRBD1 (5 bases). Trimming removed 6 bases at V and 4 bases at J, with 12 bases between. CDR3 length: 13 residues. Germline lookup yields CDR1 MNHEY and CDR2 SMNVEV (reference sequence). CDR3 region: CASRQSGGYGYTF. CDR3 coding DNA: TGTGCCAGCAGGCAATCCGGGGGCTATGGCTACACCTTC.

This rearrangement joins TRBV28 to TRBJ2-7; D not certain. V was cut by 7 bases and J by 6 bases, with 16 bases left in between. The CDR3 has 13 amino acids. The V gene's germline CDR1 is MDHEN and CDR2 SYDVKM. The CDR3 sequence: CASTLGRSTEQYF. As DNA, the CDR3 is TGTGCCAGCACCTTGGGCCGTTCCACCGAGCAGTACTTC.

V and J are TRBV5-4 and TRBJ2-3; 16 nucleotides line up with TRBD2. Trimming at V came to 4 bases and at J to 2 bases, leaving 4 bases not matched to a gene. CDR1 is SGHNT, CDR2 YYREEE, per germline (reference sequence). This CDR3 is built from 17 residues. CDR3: CASSVGTSGGATDTQYF. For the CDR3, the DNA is TGTGCCAGCAGCGTCGGGACTAGCGGGGGGGCCACAGATACGCAGTATTTT. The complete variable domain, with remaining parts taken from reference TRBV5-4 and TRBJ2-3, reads ETGVTQSPTHLIKTRGQQVTLRCSSQSGHNTVSWYQQALGQGPQFIFQYYREEENGRGNFPPRFSGLQFPNYSSELNVNALELDDSALYLCASSVGTSGGATDTQYFGPGTRLTVL.

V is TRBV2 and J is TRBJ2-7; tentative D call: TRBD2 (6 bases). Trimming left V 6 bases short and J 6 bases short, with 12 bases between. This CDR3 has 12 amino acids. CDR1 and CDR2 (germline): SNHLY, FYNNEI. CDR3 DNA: TGTGCCAGCAGGATGGAGGGATCCGAGCAGTACTTC. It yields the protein CASRMEGSEQYF.

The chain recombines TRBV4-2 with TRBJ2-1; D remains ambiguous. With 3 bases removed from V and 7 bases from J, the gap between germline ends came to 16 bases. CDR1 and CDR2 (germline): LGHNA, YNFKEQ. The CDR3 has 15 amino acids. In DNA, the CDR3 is TGTGCCAGCAGCCAGGGTGGAAGCGCCGGGAATGAGCAGTTCTTC. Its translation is CASSQGGSAGNEQFF.